This TCR beta chain derives from a study of siplizumab effects on memory and regulatory T cells. The protocol was immunoSEQ multiplex PCR, while the TCRdb copy is restricted to in-frame clones and leaves out a portion. The table lists around 72,000 clones, roughly 89% of them singletons. The V gene lost 1 base and the J gene lost 1 base, with 14 bases spanning the gap. The CDR3 runs 17 residues. The germline V gene has CDR1 KGHSH and CDR2 LQKENI. The clonotype was recovered from a human donor in good health. The sample was CD8+ T cells sorted from blood. This chain uses TRBV18 with TRBJ1-5, with no clear D. Written as DNA, the CDR3 is TGTGCCAGCTCACCACTTTATTTTGGGAGAAGCAATCAGCCCCAGCATTTT. Translation gives CASSPLYFGRSNQPQHF.